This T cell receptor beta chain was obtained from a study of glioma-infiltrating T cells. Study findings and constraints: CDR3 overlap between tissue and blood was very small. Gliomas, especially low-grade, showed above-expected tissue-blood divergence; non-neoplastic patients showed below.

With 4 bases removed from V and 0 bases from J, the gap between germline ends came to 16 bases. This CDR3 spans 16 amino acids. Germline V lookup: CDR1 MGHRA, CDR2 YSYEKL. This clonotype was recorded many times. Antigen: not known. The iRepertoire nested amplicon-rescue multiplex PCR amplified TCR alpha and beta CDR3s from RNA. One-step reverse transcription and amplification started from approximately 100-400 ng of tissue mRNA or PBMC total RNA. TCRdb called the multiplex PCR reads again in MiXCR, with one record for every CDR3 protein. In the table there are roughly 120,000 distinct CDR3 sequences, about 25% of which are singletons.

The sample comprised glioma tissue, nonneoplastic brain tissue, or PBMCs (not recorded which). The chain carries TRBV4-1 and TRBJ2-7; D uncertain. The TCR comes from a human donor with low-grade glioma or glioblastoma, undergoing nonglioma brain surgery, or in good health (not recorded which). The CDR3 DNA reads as TGCGCCAGCAGCCCCACAGCGATGGGTTTCTCCTACGAGCAGTACTTC. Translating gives CASSPTAMGFSYEQYF.